Reported below is one T cell receptor (beta chain). The data are from a study of blood T cell repertoires in COVID-19. Method: immunoSEQ multiplex PCR; TCRdb's copy keeps in-frame clones and lacks some. The sample carries roughly 100,000 clones, 86% recorded once. V shed 4 bases and J shed 0 bases, with 7 bases lying between them. The germline CDR1 and CDR2 sequences are SGHVS and FQNEAQ. CDR3 length: 14 amino acids. The chain employs TRBV7-8 and TRBJ1-5, with no clear D. The sequenced material came from peripheral blood. This TCR came from a woman older than 75 with acute or convalescent COVID-19. The CDR3 region is CASSSSGSNQPQHF. In DNA form, the CDR3 reads TGTGCCAGCAGCTCATCAGGTAGCAATCAGCCCCAGCATTTT.